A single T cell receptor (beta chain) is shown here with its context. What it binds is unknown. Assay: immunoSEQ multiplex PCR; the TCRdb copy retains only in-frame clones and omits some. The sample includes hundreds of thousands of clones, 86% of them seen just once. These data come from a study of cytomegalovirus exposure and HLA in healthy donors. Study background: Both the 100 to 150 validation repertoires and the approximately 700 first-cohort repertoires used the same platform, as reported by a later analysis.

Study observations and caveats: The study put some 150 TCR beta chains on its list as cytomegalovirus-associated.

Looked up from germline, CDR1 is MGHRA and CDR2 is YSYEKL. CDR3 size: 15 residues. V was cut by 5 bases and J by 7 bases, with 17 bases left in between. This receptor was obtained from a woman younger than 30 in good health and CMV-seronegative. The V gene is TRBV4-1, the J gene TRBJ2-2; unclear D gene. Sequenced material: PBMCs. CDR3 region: CASSGRAAVFGELFF. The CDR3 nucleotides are TGCGCCAGCAGCGGTAGAGCTGCTGTTTTCGGGGAGCTGTTTTTT.